These 32 T cell receptor beta chains originate from one sample sequenced in a study of cytomegalovirus exposure and HLA in healthy donors. Primers for the PCR totalled 60 Vbeta and 13 Jbeta. The repertoire was sequenced with immunoSEQ multiplex PCR; TCRdb's copy has only in-frame clones and lacks some. The table has 120,000 to 150,000 clones, approximately 73% seen once. Sequenced sample: PBMCs. The receptor source for this set is a human donor in good health.

The V and J genes are TRBV29-1 and TRBJ2-7; possible D gene TRBD1, 6 bases. The CDR3 length is 12 residues. Looked up from germline, CDR1 is SQVTM and CDR2 is ANQGSEA. V lost 5 bases, J lost 0 bases, and 8 bases lay in between. This chain's CDR3 is CSVRQASYEQYF. The CDR3 bases are TGCAGCGTTCGACAGGCCTCCTACGAGCAGTACTTC.

The chain joins TRBV12-5 to TRBJ2-2, with D maybe TRBD1 (6 bases). Germline V gene data show CDR1 as LGHNT and CDR2 as FRNRAP. This CDR3 is built from 13 residues. The V end lost 6 bases, the J end lost 6 bases, and 11 bases lay between the germline ends. The CDR3 sequence is CASGKGGAGELFF. The CDR3 region has the DNA TGTGCTAGTGGGAAAGGGGGTGCCGGGGAGCTGTTTTTT.

The table lists this clone with a few counts. The J gene is TRBJ2-5, the V gene TRBV30, with D maybe TRBD1 (6 bases). This CDR3 has 13 amino acids. Trimming pared 2 bases from V and 5 bases from J, leaving 12 bases between. From germline, CDR1 is GTSNPN and CDR2 SVGIG (reference sequence). CDR3 in DNA: TGTGCCTGGAGTTTAGCAGGGGTCGAGACCCAGTACTTC. Encoded protein: CAWSLAGVETQYF.

This clone came up a few times. This chain links TRBV29-1 with TRBJ1-2, with 7 bases lining up with TRBD1. The V segment lost 2 bases and the J segment 3 bases; nucleotides outside the gene matches: 6. Germline assignment: CDR1 SQVTM and CDR2 ANQGSEA. This CDR3 comprises 14 residues. The CDR3 DNA reads as TGCAGCGTTGAAACTGGACAGGAGGACTATGGCTACACCTTC. Protein product: CSVETGQEDYGYTF.

The chain is built from TRBV5-1 and TRBJ2-3; 10 positions match TRBD2. Germline V gene data show CDR1 as SGHRS and CDR2 as YFSETQ. CDR3 size: 16 residues. V shed 3 bases, J shed 1 base, and the junction held 5 bases outside the gene matches. CDR3 amino acids: CASSWASGGGTDTQYF. The CDR3 nucleotides are TGCGCCAGCAGCTGGGCTAGCGGGGGTGGCACAGATACGCAGTATTTT.

The gene calls are TRBV30 and TRBJ2-3; 15 positions match TRBD2. The germline gives CDR1 GTSNPN, CDR2 SVGIG (reference sequence). The CDR3 spans 18 residues. With 3 bases clipped from V and 4 bases from J, the junction kept 11 bases outside the gene matches. The CDR3 protein is CAWSPTRTSGRGPDTQYF. CDR3 in DNA: TGTGCCTGGAGCCCAACCCGGACTAGCGGGAGGGGTCCAGATACGCAGTATTTT.

The chain couples TRBV9 to TRBJ1-6, with a tentative D call TRBD1 (6 bases). The germline V and J ends were trimmed by 4 bases and 7 bases, with 12 bases remaining between them. The CDR3 loop spans 14 amino acids. Germline loops: CDR1 SGDLS, CDR2 YYNGEE. CDR3 bases: TGTGCCAGCAGCATGGGACATGACAATTCACCCCTCCACTTT. It translates to CASSMGHDNSPLHF.

The rearrangement links TRBV11-2 to TRBJ2-5; TRBD1 aligns across 7 bases. CDR3 size: 16 residues. Germline V lookup: CDR1 SGHAT, CDR2 FQNNGV. The ends lost 6 bases at V and 5 bases at J; junction bases unmatched: 15. The CDR3 DNA is TGTGCCAGCAGAAAGGCGTTTGCAGGGGGTAGTGAGACCCAGTACTTC. It codes for CASRKAFAGGSETQYF.

The chain couples TRBV27 to TRBJ2-3; 11 bases fit TRBD2. V lost 6 bases to trimming and J lost 5 bases; unmatched junction nucleotides: 4. Germline V CDR1 and CDR2: MNHEY, SMNVEV (reference sequence). This CDR3 has 14 residues. The CDR3 DNA is TGTGCCAGCAGGGGGACTAGCGGACAAGATACGCAGTATTTT. Its translation is CASRGTSGQDTQYF.

The V gene is TRBV28, the J gene TRBJ2-1; 16 bases are a match to TRBD2. The length of the CDR3 is 15 residues. V dropped 6 bases and J dropped 6; count of bases not matched to a gene: 2. The germline V gene has CDR1 MDHEN and CDR2 SYDVKM. CDR3 protein: CASRGTSGGANEQFF. The DNA for the CDR3 is TGTGCCAGCAGAGGGACTAGCGGGGGGGCCAATGAGCAGTTCTTC.

This CDR3 is CASSLVYSHEQFF. CDR3 bases: TGTGCCAGCAGCTTAGTTTACTCCCATGAGCAGTTCTTC. This chain connects TRBV7-8 to TRBJ2-1; D remains unclear. This CDR3 spans 13 amino acids. Germline V lookup: CDR1 SGHVS, CDR2 FQNEAQ. V was clipped by 1 base and J by 8 bases, with 9 bases between them.

The chain has TRBV6-5 and TRBJ2-3; the match to TRBD1 covers 8 bases. Germline-derived CDR1 and CDR2 are MNHEY and SVGAGI. The CDR3 extends over 16 amino acids. Trimming took 0 bases from V and 2 from J; bases not matched to a gene: 4. This CDR3 is CASSYSGGQVTDTQYF. The CDR3 DNA sequence: TGTGCCAGCAGTTACTCAGGGGGACAGGTCACAGATACGCAGTATTTT.

The rearrangement uses TRBV4-1 and TRBJ2-7; 8 bases are shared with TRBD1. Looked up from germline, CDR1 is MGHRA and CDR2 is YSYEKL. The CDR3 runs to 14 residues. The trim removed 4 bases at V and 6 bases at J, leaving 8 bases unmatched. CDR3 residues: CASSLTGEAGEQYF. CDR3 nucleotide sequence: TGCGCCAGCAGCCTGACAGGGGAGGCTGGCGAGCAGTACTTC.

The rearrangement links TRBV6-1 to TRBJ2-2; D not certain. This CDR3 is 13 amino acids long. Trimming stripped 4 bases from V and 5 bases from J, with 8 bases between. Germline CDR1 reads MNHNS; CDR2 reads SASEGT. CDR3 sequence (DNA): TGTGCCAGCAGTGCTATCGAAACCGGGGAGCTGTTTTTT. This sequence encodes CASSAIETGELFF.

The sample holds a few counts of this clone. V and J are TRBV19 and TRBJ1-5; no clear D. The CDR3 is 15 residues long. The germline V gene has CDR1 LNHDA and CDR2 SQIVND (reference sequence). Trimming pared 2 bases from V and 0 bases from J, leaving 8 bases between. The DNA for the CDR3 is TGTGCCAGTAGTATATGGCGGAGTAGCAATCAGCCCCAGCATTTT. Translating it yields CASSIWRSSNQPQHF.

The V gene is TRBV5-1, the J gene TRBJ2-2; 11 bases map to TRBD2. Germline CDR1 is SGHRS and CDR2 is YFSETQ. The V segment lost 4 bases and the J segment 6 bases; nucleotides outside the gene matches: 5. The CDR3 spans 15 residues. This CDR3 reads CASSETSGKAGELFF. In DNA form, the CDR3 reads TGCGCCAGCAGCGAGACTAGCGGGAAGGCCGGGGAGCTGTTTTTT.

V is TRBV7-2 and J is TRBJ1-3; D not resolved. This CDR3 has 14 residues. Germline V CDR1 and CDR2: SGHTA, FQGNSA. V dropped 2 bases and J dropped 2 bases, with 7 bases sitting between them. The CDR3: CASSLFGTGNTIYF. In DNA form, the CDR3 reads TGTGCCAGCAGCTTATTCGGGACTGGAAACACCATATATTTT.

J is TRBJ2-6 and V is TRBV18; 14 nucleotides match TRBD2. This CDR3 contains 18 residues. Germline values: CDR1 KGHSH, CDR2 LQKENI. V shed 6 bases and J 3 bases; nucleotides not matched to a gene: 7. The CDR3 is CASSQGTSGSSGANVLTF. The CDR3 DNA is TGTGCCAGCTCCCAAGGGACTAGCGGGAGTAGTGGGGCCAACGTCCTGACTTTC.

J is TRBJ1-1 and V is TRBV19; 7 nucleotides align to TRBD1. The CDR3 contains 13 residues. V lost 5 bases, J lost 6 bases, and 6 bases stayed unmatched. Germline-derived CDR1 and CDR2 are LNHDA and SQIVND (reference sequence). The CDR3: CASSAYRGPEAFF. CDR3 coding DNA: TGTGCCAGTAGTGCGTACAGGGGCCCTGAAGCTTTCTTT. Supplemented by reference TRBV19 and TRBJ1-1, the full variable domain reads DGGITQSPKYLFRKEGQNVTLSCEQNLNHDAMYWYRQDPGQGLRLIYYSQIVNDFQKGDIAEGYSVSREKKESFPLTVTSAQKNPTAFYLCASSAYRGPEAFFGQGTRLTVV.

Comment on this clone: The same CDR3 arises from other DNA sequences in this sample as well. The rearrangement links TRBV7-9 to TRBJ1-5; 10 bases agree with TRBD1. The CDR3 extends over 14 amino acids. With 5 bases clipped from V and 7 bases from J, the junction kept 5 bases outside the gene matches. Germline lookup yields CDR1 SEHNR and CDR2 FQNEAQ (reference sequence). CDR3 sequence: CASSPGTGVQPQHF. The CDR3 DNA follows: TGTGCCAGCAGCCCCGGGACAGGGGTACAGCCCCAGCATTTT.

This clone was counted a single time. The CDR3 is CASSQDSGMDTQYF. CDR3 sequence (DNA): TGTGCCAGCAGCCAAGATTCGGGGATGGATACGCAGTATTTT. The rearrangement joins TRBV4-2 to TRBJ2-3; D might be TRBD2 (5 bases). Germline V CDR1 and CDR2: LGHNA, YNFKEQ. This CDR3 spans 14 amino acids. Trimming took 0 bases from V and 6 from J, leaving 10 bases between them.

V usage is TRBV5-6 and J usage is TRBJ1-2; a weak D match, TRBD1 (5 bases). CDR3 length: 16 amino acids. Germline loops: CDR1 SGHDT, CDR2 YYEEEE. The germline V and J ends were trimmed by 0 bases and 2 bases, with 14 bases remaining between them. The CDR3 region has the DNA TGTGCCAGCAGCTTGGCTTTTGGACAACTAAACTATGGCTACACCTTC. Translated, it gives CASSLAFGQLNYGYTF.

The genes are TRBV30 and TRBJ1-1; D is possibly TRBD1 (5 bases). Germline CDR1 is GTSNPN and CDR2 is SVGIG (reference sequence). The CDR3 spans 13 residues. V was pared by 0 bases and J by 4 bases, with 9 bases between. Here the CDR3 DNA reads TGTGCCTGGAGTGTCAGGGTGATCACTGAAGCTTTCTTT. Its translation is CAWSVRVITEAFF.

J is TRBJ2-5 and V is TRBV5-4; 11 bases line up with TRBD2. The last part of the DNA fits TRBJ2-7 better; the J call may be wrong. CDR3 length: 14 amino acids. Germline CDR1 reads SGHNT; CDR2 reads YYREEE (reference sequence). DNA for the CDR3: TGTGCCAGCAGCGCGGGACTAGCGGCCTACGAGCAGTACTTC. It is translated as CASSAGLAAYEQYF.

The rearrangement uses TRBV6-5 and TRBJ1-6, with D perhaps matching TRBD1 (5 bases). Per the germline V gene, CDR1 is MNHEY and CDR2 is SVGAGI. Trimming took 6 bases from V and 6 from J, leaving 9 bases between them. The CDR3 has 13 residues. CDR3 sequence (DNA): TGTGCCAGCAGAGACAGACTTAATTCACCCCTCCACTTT. Amino acids: CASRDRLNSPLHF.

This clone was seen a few times. This rearrangement joins TRBV5-4 to TRBJ2-3; tentative D call: TRBD2 (8 bases). The germline gives CDR1 SGHNT, CDR2 YYREEE (reference sequence). Trimming removed 4 bases at V and 4 bases at J, with 22 bases between. The CDR3 is 17 residues long. CDR3 sequence: CASSQGGSGSGADTQYF. The CDR3 bases are TGTGCCAGCAGCCAGGGGGGAAGCGGGAGTGGCGCAGATACGCAGTATTTT.

V gene TRBV5-6 combines with J gene TRBJ2-7; 7 nucleotides match TRBD1. The CDR3 has 15 residues. V shed 0 bases, J shed 4 bases, and the junction held 7 bases outside the gene matches. The V gene's germline CDR1 is SGHDT and CDR2 YYEEEE. For the CDR3, the DNA is TGTGCCAGCAGCTTGGCTTCCGGGACAGTTTACGAGCAGTACTTC. Amino acids: CASSLASGTVYEQYF.

The J gene is TRBJ2-2, the V gene TRBV11-2; 10 positions match TRBD2. The V gene's germline CDR1 is SGHAT and CDR2 FQNNGV. V shed 6 bases, J shed 6 bases, and the junction held 7 bases outside the gene matches. The CDR3 runs to 15 residues. Written as DNA, the CDR3 is TGTGCCAGCAGTGGGCCTAGCGGGAGTTCCGGGGAGCTGTTTTTT. Its protein product is CASSGPSGSSGELFF.

This clone has only one observation. The chain is built from TRBV28 and TRBJ2-7, with D unclear. The CDR3 spans 14 residues. The V end lost 1 base, the J end lost 2 bases, and 9 bases lay between the germline ends. CDR1 and CDR2 from the germline V gene are MDHEN and SYDVKM. The DNA for the CDR3 is TGTGCCAGCAGTTTATCCGGCCAGGCCTACGAGCAGTACTTC. Translation: CASSLSGQAYEQYF.

V is TRBV4-1 and J is TRBJ1-3; TRBD1 matches 9 bases. The CDR3 has 18 residues. Germline loops: CDR1 MGHRA, CDR2 YSYEKL. Unmatched junction bases numbered 11, after V lost 1 base and J lost 4 bases. CDR3 in DNA: TGCGCCAGCAGCCAAGTACTGCGGGACAGGGAAAAGGGAAACACCATATATTTT. Residues: CASSQVLRDREKGNTIYF.

This clone was found a few times. The chain recombines TRBV29-1 with TRBJ2-3; D possibly corresponds to TRBD2 (6 bases). This CDR3 is 10 amino acids long. Germline CDR1 SQVTM, CDR2 ANQGSEA. Trimming took 8 bases from V and 6 from J, leaving 9 bases between them. CDR3 nucleotides: TGCAGCTCGGGGGTGGATACGCAGTATTTT. Its translation is CSSGVDTQYF.

This clone was observed a few times. This rearrangement joins TRBV13 to TRBJ2-1, with 8 bases identical to TRBD1. Germline values: CDR1 PRHDT, CDR2 FYEKMQ (reference sequence). Unmatched junction bases numbered 7, after V lost 5 bases and J lost 7 bases. The CDR3 totals 14 residues. CDR3 sequence (DNA): TGTGCCAGCAGCCCGCGGGACAGGATGAATGAGCAGTTCTTC. Protein: CASSPRDRMNEQFF.